A single sample is the source of the 32 T cell receptor beta chains below, sequenced in a study of T cell responses to AZD1222 COVID-19 vaccine. The assay was immunoSEQ multiplex PCR, and TCRdb's table has in-frame clones only and misses some. The repertoire holds some 110,000 clones, 70% to 90% seen once, with over 8% in the top ten. This material consisted of peripheral blood, taken on day 0 of AZD1222 vaccination. The receptors come from an adult in good health.

The chain combines TRBV19 with TRBJ1-1; no definite D call. CDR1 and CDR2 (germline): LNHDA, SQIVND (reference sequence). V was pared by 0 bases and J by 1 base, with 9 bases between. The CDR3 runs to 15 residues. The CDR3 nucleotides are TGTGCCAGTAGTATAGATTTCCCGTCGAACACTGAAGCTTTCTTT. Encoded protein: CASSIDFPSNTEAFF. Complete variable domain (other parts from reference TRBV19 and TRBJ1-1): DGGITQSPKYLFRKEGQNVTLSCEQNLNHDAMYWYRQDPGQGLRLIYYSQIVNDFQKGDIAEGYSVSREKKESFPLTVTSAQKNPTAFYLCASSIDFPSNTEAFFGQGTRLTVV.

This clone was seen more than once but under ten times. This chain connects TRBV10-1 to TRBJ2-7; a possible D gene is TRBD2 (6 bases). The CDR3 is made up of 13 amino acids. Trimming took 4 bases from V and 2 from J, leaving 9 bases between them. Germline V gene data show CDR1 as WNHNN and CDR2 as SYGVQD (reference sequence). CDR3 DNA: TGCGCCAGCAGTGGTAGCGGAGCCTACGAGCAGTACTTC. It codes for CASSGSGAYEQYF.

The chain is built from TRBV4-1 and TRBJ2-7, with TRBD1 matching 7 bases. CDR1 is MGHRA and CDR2 is YSYEKL in the germline V gene. Trimming took 1 base from V and 0 from J; bases not matched to a gene: 9. CDR3 length: 17 residues. The CDR3 loop reads CASSQGDSLPSSYEQYF. The CDR3 DNA follows: TGCGCCAGCAGCCAAGGGGACAGTCTCCCGAGCTCCTACGAGCAGTACTTC.

This rearrangement joins TRBV11-2 to TRBJ2-7, with 12 nucleotides matching TRBD2. The CDR3 contains 15 residues. Germline V gene sequence: CDR1 SGHAT, CDR2 FQNNGV. Unmatched junction bases numbered 6, after V lost 5 bases and J lost 4 bases. The CDR3 protein is CASSRLAGEGYEQYF. CDR3 DNA sequence: TGTGCCAGCAGCCGACTAGCGGGAGAGGGGTACGAGCAGTACTTC.

The J gene is TRBJ2-5, the V gene TRBV28, with D hard to call. In germline, CDR1 is MDHEN, CDR2 SYDVKM. The CDR3 loop spans 14 amino acids. Deletions cut 7 bases from V and 1 base from J, with 13 bases between. CDR3 bases: TGTGCCAGCAAATTGCAGGCAGGCCAAGAGACCCAGTACTTC. Amino acid sequence: CASKLQAGQETQYF.

V gene TRBV5-1 combines with J gene TRBJ1-3; maybe TRBD1 (5 bases). Germline V gives CDR1 SGHRS, CDR2 YFSETQ. V was pared by 4 bases and J by 0 bases, with 14 bases between. This CDR3 spans 16 amino acids. CDR3 in DNA: TGCGCCAGCAGCCCCGGGACTTGGAGCTCTGGAAACACCATATATTTT. The encoded protein is CASSPGTWSSGNTIYF.

The chain employs TRBV27 and TRBJ2-2; weak D call: TRBD2 (5 bases). CDR1 is MNHEY, CDR2 SMNVEV, per germline (reference sequence). The CDR3 covers 16 residues. V lost 1 base and J 6 bases, leaving 15 bases between the germline ends. The CDR3 DNA sequence: TGTGCCAGCAGTTTATTTGAAGCGGCCTCGGCCGGGGAGCTGTTTTTT. Protein sequence: CASSLFEAASAGELFF.

The V call is TRBV4-2, the J call TRBJ2-7; no reliable D call. From germline, CDR1 is LGHNA and CDR2 YNFKEQ. Between the trimmed V and J ends, which lost 1 base and 4 bases, there was a span of 20 bases. The CDR3 extends over 17 amino acids. The chain's CDR3 is CASSQVFILRGSYEQYF. CDR3 nucleotide sequence: TGTGCCAGCAGCCAAGTTTTTATTTTACGTGGGTCTTACGAGCAGTACTTC.

This clone showed up just a few times. The chain recombines TRBV27 with TRBJ1-2, with D hard to call. Trimming removed 5 bases at V and 2 bases at J, with 15 bases between. The CDR3 sequence is 15 residues long. The germline V gene has CDR1 MNHEY and CDR2 SMNVEV (reference sequence). The CDR3 is CASSSGKQWNYGYTF. The CDR3 bases are TGTGCCAGCAGTAGCGGGAAACAGTGGAACTATGGCTACACCTTC.

This chain uses TRBV5-8 with TRBJ2-5; D is unresolved. The CDR3 loop spans 10 amino acids. Trimming stripped 9 bases from V and 2 bases from J, with 5 bases between. Germline V gene lookup returns CDR1 SGHTS and CDR2 YDEGEE. The CDR3 DNA reads TGTGCCACCAGTCAAGAGACCCAGTACTTC. It yields the protein CATSQETQYF.

The chain recombines TRBV19 with TRBJ1-2, with TRBD1 matching 8 bases. From germline, CDR1 is LNHDA and CDR2 SQIVND (reference sequence). This CDR3 is 14 amino acids long. V dropped 2 bases and J dropped 8; count of bases not matched to a gene: 7. The CDR3 region has the DNA TGTGCCAGTAGTATACTGGGACAGGCGGGGGGCTACACCTTC. Translation: CASSILGQAGGYTF.

The chain is built from TRBV5-6 and TRBJ2-6; possible D gene TRBD1, 6 bases. V lost 2 bases and J lost 0, with 12 bases in between. Germline CDR1 and CDR2: SGHDT and YYEEEE. The CDR3 has 17 amino acids. The CDR3 coding sequence is TGTGCCAGCAGCTTCACAGGGTACATCTCTGGGGCCAACGTCCTGACTTTC. Protein product: CASSFTGYISGANVLTF.

This sequence joins TRBV6-5 and TRBJ1-1; the D gene is possibly TRBD1 (5 bases). V lost 1 base and J lost 7, with 13 bases in between. Germline V lookup: CDR1 MNHEY, CDR2 SVGAGI. The CDR3 runs to 14 residues. CDR3 in amino acids: CASSYYGGRIEAFF. The CDR3 DNA is TGTGCCAGCAGTTACTACGGGGGACGGATTGAAGCTTTCTTT.

This clone was found once. The chain employs TRBV28 and TRBJ2-7; 8 nucleotides align to TRBD1. Germline V gives CDR1 MDHEN, CDR2 SYDVKM. Trimming removed 6 bases from V and 6 bases from J; junction bases left unmatched: 7. The CDR3 loop spans 13 amino acids. The CDR3 region has the DNA TGTGCCAGCAGGGGGGTGGGGACAGGCGAGCAGTACTTC. Its protein product is CASRGVGTGEQYF.

The chain has TRBV15 and TRBJ2-1; a possible D gene is TRBD2 (7 bases). This CDR3 spans 18 amino acids. The V and J ends lost 1 base and 0 bases respectively, with 16 bases between them. Germline V CDR1 and CDR2: LNHNV, YYDKDF (reference sequence). CDR3 sequence: CATSRGRGGLSSYNEQFF. The CDR3 DNA is TGTGCCACCAGCAGAGGTCGCGGGGGCCTAAGCTCCTACAATGAGCAGTTCTTC. Full variable domain (remainder filled in from reference TRBV15 and TRBJ2-1): DAMVIQNPRYQVTQFGKPVTLSCSQTLNHNVMYWYQQKSSQAPKLLFHYYDKDFNNEADTPDNFQSRRPNTSFCFLDIRSPGLGDTAMYLCATSRGRGGLSSYNEQFFGPGTRLTVL.

This chain uses TRBV19 with TRBJ2-7; TRBD2 matches 9 bases. The V gene end was trimmed by 3 bases and the J gene end by 2 bases; junction bases not matched to a gene: 5. The CDR3 sequence is 15 residues long. Germline V gene lookup returns CDR1 LNHDA and CDR2 SQIVND (reference sequence). The CDR3 is CASSIIGGGAYEQYF. In nucleotides, the CDR3 is TGTGCCAGTAGTATTATAGGCGGGGGGGCCTACGAGCAGTACTTC.

The V and J genes are TRBV27 and TRBJ2-3, with D possibly matching TRBD1 (5 bases). The germline V gene has CDR1 MNHEY and CDR2 SMNVEV (reference sequence). This CDR3 comprises 16 residues. V lost 2 bases, J lost 1 base, and 13 bases lay in between. In DNA, the CDR3 is TGTGCCAGCAGTTTAAGTGTAGGGGTTGGCACAGATACGCAGTATTTT. This codes for CASSLSVGVGTDTQYF.

The chain employs TRBV9 and TRBJ2-1; 9 bases map to TRBD2. V was pared by 0 bases and J by 9 bases, with 4 bases of the junction left unmatched. The length of the CDR3 is 14 residues. CDR1 and CDR2 from the germline V gene are SGDLS and YYNGEE. DNA of the CDR3: TGTGCCAGCAGCGTAGCCCTAGCGGGAACTGAGCAGTTCTTC. Amino acid sequence: CASSVALAGTEQFF.

This clone was observed a single time. V and J are TRBV19 and TRBJ1-3; the D is unclear. V shed 7 bases and J shed 8 bases, with 18 bases lying between them. The germline V gene encodes CDR1 LNHDA and CDR2 SQIVND (reference sequence). The CDR3 is 14 amino acids. CDR3 in amino acids: CASKKTVDRDTIYF. CDR3 DNA sequence: TGTGCCAGTAAAAAAACTGTGGATAGGGACACCATATATTTT.

CDR3 DNA sequence: TGTGCCAGCAGCCGAGACCTAGCGGGGCAAGAGACCCAGTACTTC. Its translation: CASSRDLAGQETQYF. V gene TRBV3-1 (or the pseudogene TRBV3-2) combines with J gene TRBJ2-5, with 9 bases aligning to TRBD2. CDR3 length: 15 amino acids. Germline CDR1 reads LGHDT; CDR2 reads YNNKEL (reference sequence). V was pared by 4 bases and J by 2 bases, with 5 bases of the junction left unmatched.

The chain is built from TRBV7-9 and TRBJ1-3; D not certain. The V and J ends lost 5 bases and 2 bases respectively, with 10 bases between them. Germline values: CDR1 SEHNR, CDR2 FQNEAQ (reference sequence). The length of the CDR3 is 14 residues. This CDR3 reads CASSPRTAGNTIYF. In nucleotides, the CDR3 is TGTGCCAGCAGCCCTCGGACCGCTGGAAACACCATATATTTT.

The chain couples TRBV5-1 to TRBJ2-1; D is unclear. V was clipped by 0 bases and J by 5 bases, with 12 bases between them. This CDR3 region has 15 residues. Per germline, CDR1 SGHRS and CDR2 YFSETQ. The CDR3 here is CASSLEAPMDNEQFF. CDR3 sequence (DNA): TGCGCCAGCAGCTTGGAGGCGCCGATGGACAATGAGCAGTTCTTC.

The chain couples TRBV27 to TRBJ2-2; 7 positions match TRBD2. Trimming removed 2 bases from V and 6 bases from J; junction bases left unmatched: 12. Germline CDR1 MNHEY, CDR2 SMNVEV (reference sequence). This CDR3 spans 17 amino acids. The CDR3: CASSLKLGLMGAGELFF. In DNA form, the CDR3 reads TGTGCCAGCAGTTTAAAGTTGGGACTAATGGGGGCCGGGGAGCTGTTTTTT.

V usage is TRBV30 and J usage is TRBJ2-2, with D tentatively TRBD1 (5 bases). The CDR3 runs to 12 residues. In germline, CDR1 is GTSNPN, CDR2 SVGIG (reference sequence). V was shortened by 2 bases and J by 7 bases, with 8 bases between the two germline ends. CDR3 in DNA: TGTGCCTGGAGTCCCAGGGACGGGGAGCTGTTTTTT. It yields the protein CAWSPRDGELFF.

V and J are TRBV5-1 and TRBJ2-7, with 10 bases fitting TRBD1. The CDR3 is 14 amino acids. CDR1 is SGHRS and CDR2 is YFSETQ in the germline V gene. Trimming removed 6 bases from V and 1 base from J; junction bases left unmatched: 4. As DNA, the CDR3 is TGCGCCAGCAAGGGACAGGGGTCATCCTACGAGCAGTACTTC. Amino acid sequence: CASKGQGSSYEQYF.

The gene calls are TRBV5-4 and TRBJ2-5; 8 nucleotides agree with TRBD1. Germline CDR1 and CDR2: SGHNT and YYREEE (reference sequence). The CDR3 has 15 residues. J lost 1 base, V lost 4 bases, and 6 bases had no gene match. DNA of the CDR3: TGTGCCAGCAGCCCCCGGGACAGGTTCCAAGAGACCCAGTACTTC. The encoded protein is CASSPRDRFQETQYF.

The chain joins TRBV6-1 to TRBJ1-2, with TRBD1 matching 7 bases. V lost 2 bases to trimming and J lost 4 bases; unmatched junction nucleotides: 4. The CDR3 is 14 amino acids. Looked up from germline, CDR1 is MNHNS and CDR2 is SASEGT. The CDR3 loop reads CASSEQGGGYGYTF. CDR3 DNA: TGTGCCAGCAGTGAACAGGGGGGGGGCTATGGCTACACCTTC.

This rearrangement joins TRBV18 to TRBJ1-2; D unclear. The CDR3 has 16 residues. Germline V gene data show CDR1 as KGHSH and CDR2 as LQKENI. The V gene lost 3 bases and the J gene lost 0 bases, with 14 bases spanning the gap. CDR3 DNA sequence: TGTGCCAGCTCACCTCCGTCGGTCCACGCTAACTATGGCTACACCTTC. Its protein is CASSPPSVHANYGYTF.

This chain links TRBV24-1 with TRBJ2-1, with 8 bases aligning to TRBD1. Per germline, CDR1 KGHDR and CDR2 SFDVKD. Trimming removed 2 bases from V and 0 bases from J; junction bases left unmatched: 5. This CDR3 has 17 amino acids. The CDR3 DNA reads as TGTGCCACCAGTGATTCCCCGGACAGGGCCTCCTACAATGAGCAGTTCTTC. Its translation: CATSDSPDRASYNEQFF.

V usage is TRBV30 and J usage is TRBJ2-7, with TRBD1 matching 8 bases. This CDR3 comprises 12 residues. CDR1 GTSNPN and CDR2 SVGIG come from the germline V gene (reference sequence). The V and J ends lost 1 base and 4 bases, in that order; junction bases with no gene match: 0. CDR3 DNA sequence: TGTGCCTGGAGTGGGACAGGGTACGAGCAGTACTTC. This codes for CAWSGTGYEQYF.

As regards this clone: The germline gene is not matched at one end of the junction; a read error may be the cause. CDR3 residues: CVSSPLGHVTGANVLTF. CDR3 DNA: TGTGTCAGCAGCCCCCTAGGACACGTAACTGGGGCCAACGTCCTGACTTTC. The chain recombines TRBV7-3 with TRBJ2-6; D might be TRBD1 (5 bases). The germline CDR1 and CDR2 sequences are SGHTA and FQGTGA. The CDR3 loop spans 17 amino acids.

A single count supports this clone. This chain joins TRBV19 and TRBJ1-5; 7 nucleotides line up with TRBD1. The CDR3 is made up of 19 amino acids. Germline CDR1 is LNHDA and CDR2 is SQIVND (reference sequence). Trimming cost V 5 bases and J 0 bases; bases outside gene matches: 16. CDR3 sequence: CASSGTQGSTPISNQPQHF. The CDR3 DNA follows: TGTGCCAGTAGTGGGACACAGGGGTCAACCCCTATTAGCAATCAGCCCCAGCATTTT. Using reference TRBV19 and TRBJ1-5 for the parts outside the CDR3, the full variable domain is DGGITQSPKYLFRKEGQNVTLSCEQNLNHDAMYWYRQDPGQGLRLIYYSQIVNDFQKGDIAEGYSVSREKKESFPLTVTSAQKNPTAFYLCASSGTQGSTPISNQPQHFGDGTRLSIL.